This TCR beta chain derives from a study of T cell responses to AZD1222 COVID-19 vaccine (dated by TCRdb to about 2021). Context from the whole study: AZD1222 recipients with second doses at about 4 weeks or about 12 weeks were pooled, because spike-specific TCR depth and breadth did not differ between schedules. Enrollment into the trials was organized by age into subgroups of 18-55, 56-69 and 70-plus years, and those subgroups contained approximately 160, 26 and 62 TCR-sequenced participants, respectively. TCR sequencing was performed for 230 to 250 trial participants, of whom 200 to 210 were given two doses of AZD1222 and 26 were given two doses of MenACWY control vaccine. Paper-wide results and their limitations: The 56-69-year group was small, and its depth increase did not reach significance, likely because of low power. Because no day 14 peak-response samples were available, the repertoires could be characterized only after the peak T cell response. Participants were mostly white British, with more females than males. The authors suggested clonal diversity may have been underestimated. After two AZD1222 doses, both the breadth and the depth of spike-specific TCRs were significantly higher than at day 0 and than in MenACWY recipients. Only five to seven AZD1222 recipients were SARS-CoV-2 seropositive at baseline, limiting conclusions about previously exposed vaccinees. The whole spike protein was spanned by vaccine-associated CD4 TCRs, and dominant responses were seen in regions 160-218 and 743-854. Epitopes outside the regions mutated in the B.1.351 and B.1.1.7 variants were reportedly recognized by nearly half of the unique spike-specific TCRs.

For this clone: Its binding antigen is unknown. No much larger clone exists at a distance of one base, and base qualities are not known.

V loses 1 base of germline sequence and J loses 3 bases, and the interval between the two ends is 8 bases. The CDR1 and CDR2 encoded by the germline V gene are LGHNT and FRNRAP. Reading from cysteine to phenylalanine, the CDR3 counts 14 amino acids. The CDR3 DNA has 42 bases and is translated from base 1. The time point label for this specimen denotes: baseline before first vaccination. Vaccinee samples were obtained from the UK trials COV001 and COV002, which included a single-blind randomized controlled phase 2/3 trial of AZD1222 (ChAdOx1 nCoV-19) in healthy adults. Trial participant PBMC samples were collected at day 0 and day 28 after the second dose for TCRbeta chain sequencing. The CDR3 regions of human TCRbeta chains were analyzed by immunosequencing. The published analysis was carried out like this. Repertoire TCRs were checked for matches against a reference library of SARS-CoV-2-specific TCRs that had been generated using the MIRA antigen-specificity platform. Breadth meant the fraction of unique TCRs that were SARS-CoV-2-associated, whereas depth meant the fraction of total T cells that were SARS-CoV-2-associated. Using the MIRA data, each spike-specific TCR was mapped to the spike region that the TCR reacts to and placed in a CD4 or CD8 class. Log10-transformed breadth and depth values were compared by one-way ANOVA with Sidak's multiple comparisons tests. Held by TCRdb, this immuneACCESS table contains in-frame sequences only and omits some clones. Under half of the omission traces to an unresolved V gene where checked; the cause of the rest is unknown. The V and J calls and clone size are taken from that table; D and trimming were inferred from the DNA. This sample comprises roughly 160,000 clones, 85% to 95% of them detected only once. The ten biggest clones cover approximately 1% of the sample.

Recombination connected TRBV12-5 to TRBJ2-3; TRBD1 might be the D gene, on 5 matching bases. The specimen was peripheral blood, collected on day 0 of AZD1222 vaccination. The clonotype originates from an adult in good health. The CDR3 has the sequence CASGLGRGTDTQYF. The DNA sequence is TGTGCTAGTGGTTTGGGTAGGGGAACAGATACGCAGTATTTT. Here the CDR3 is joined to the reference TRBV12-5 and TRBJ2-3 genes, and the full variable domain is: DARVTQTPRHKVTEMGQEVTMRCQPILGHNTVFWYRQTMMQGLELLAYFRNRAPLDDSGMPKDRFSAEMPDATLATLKIQPSEPRDSAVYFCASGLGRGTDTQYFGPGTRLTVL.